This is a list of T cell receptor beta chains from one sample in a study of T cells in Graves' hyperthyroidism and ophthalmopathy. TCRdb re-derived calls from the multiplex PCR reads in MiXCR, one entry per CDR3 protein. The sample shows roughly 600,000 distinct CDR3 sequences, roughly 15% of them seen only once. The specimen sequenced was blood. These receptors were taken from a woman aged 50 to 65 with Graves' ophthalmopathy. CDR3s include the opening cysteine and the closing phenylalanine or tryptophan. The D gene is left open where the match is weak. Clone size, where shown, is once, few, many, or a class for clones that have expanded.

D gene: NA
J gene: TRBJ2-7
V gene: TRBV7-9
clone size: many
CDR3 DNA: TGTGCCAGCAGTGAGATGACCTACGAGCAGTACTTC
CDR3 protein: CASSEMTYEQYF

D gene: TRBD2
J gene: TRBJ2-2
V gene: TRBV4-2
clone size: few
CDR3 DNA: TGTGCCAGCAGCCTTCGGACTAGCGGGGCGATCGGGGAGCTGTTTTTT
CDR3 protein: CASSLRTSGAIGELFF

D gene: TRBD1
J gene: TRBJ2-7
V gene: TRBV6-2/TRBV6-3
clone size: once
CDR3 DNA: TGTGCCAGCACTACAAGGGGGCGCCGACCCTACGAGCAGTACTTC
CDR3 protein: CASTTRGRRPYEQYF

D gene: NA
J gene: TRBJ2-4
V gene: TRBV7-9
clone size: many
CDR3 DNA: TGTGCCAGCAGCTTAAGGTCCCTGCGGGACATTCAGTACTTC
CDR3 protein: CASSLRSLRDIQYF

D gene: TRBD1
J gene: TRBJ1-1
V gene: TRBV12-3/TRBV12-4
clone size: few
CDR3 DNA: TGTGCCAGCAGTTCACAGGGGGCGGTGAGCACTGAAGCTTTCTTT
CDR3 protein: CASSSQGAVSTEAFF

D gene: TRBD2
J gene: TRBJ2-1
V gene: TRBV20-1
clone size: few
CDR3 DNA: TGCAGTGCTCATAGCGGGAGGGGCTACAATGAGCAGTTCTTC
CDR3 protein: CSAHSGRGYNEQFF

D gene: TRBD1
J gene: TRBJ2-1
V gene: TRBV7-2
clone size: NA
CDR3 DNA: TGTGCCAGCAGCTTAGACTGGACAGGGGGCGAGAACAATGAGCAGTTCTTC
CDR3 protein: CASSLDWTGGENNEQFF

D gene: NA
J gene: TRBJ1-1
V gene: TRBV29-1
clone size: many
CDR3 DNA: TGCAGCGTTGGGGCAACGAACACTGAAGCTTTCTTT
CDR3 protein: CSVGATNTEAFF

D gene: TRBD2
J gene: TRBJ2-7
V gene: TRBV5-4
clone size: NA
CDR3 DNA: TGTGCCAGCAGCTTTCCACTAGCGGGGGCCGGGGAGCAGTACTTC
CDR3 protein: CASSFPLAGAGEQYF

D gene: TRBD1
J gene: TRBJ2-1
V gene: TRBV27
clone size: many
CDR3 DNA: TGTGCCAGCAGTCTCTCCCGACAGGGTGTAGAGCAGTTCTTC
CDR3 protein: CASSLSRQGVEQFF

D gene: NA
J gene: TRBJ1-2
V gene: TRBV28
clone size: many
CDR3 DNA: TGTGCCAGCACCTCAAGGGGGTTTGGGACTACGGTTAACTATGGCTACACCTTC
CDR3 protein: CASTSRGFGTTVNYGYTF

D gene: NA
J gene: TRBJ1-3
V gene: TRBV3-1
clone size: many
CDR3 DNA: TGTGCCAGCAGCCAAGGAGATGGAAACACCATATATTTT
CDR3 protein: CASSQGDGNTIYF

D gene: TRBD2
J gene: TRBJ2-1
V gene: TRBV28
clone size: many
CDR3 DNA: TGTGCCAGCAGTTCCTCCGGGACTAGCGGGAAGGATGAGCAGTTCTTC
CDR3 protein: CASSSSGTSGKDEQFF

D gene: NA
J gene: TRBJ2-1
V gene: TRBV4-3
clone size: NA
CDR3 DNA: TGCGCCAGCAGCAAACTTCATAGGAATGAGCAGTTCTTC
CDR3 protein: CASSKLHRNEQFF

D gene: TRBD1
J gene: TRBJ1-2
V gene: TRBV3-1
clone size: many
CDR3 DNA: TGTGCCAGCAGCCAAATAACAGGGGGCCCCGACTATGGCTACACCTTC
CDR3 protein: CASSQITGGPDYGYTF

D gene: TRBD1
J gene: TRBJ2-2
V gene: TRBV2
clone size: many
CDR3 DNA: TGTGCCAGCAGGCCAAGGGGGCTAGCGAACACCGGGGAGCTGTTTTTT
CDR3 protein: CASRPRGLANTGELFF

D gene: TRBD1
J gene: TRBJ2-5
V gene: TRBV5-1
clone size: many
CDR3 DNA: TGCGCCAGCAGCCGCCGGGACAGGGGGCGAGGAGAGACCCAGTACTTC
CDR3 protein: CASSRRDRGRGETQYF

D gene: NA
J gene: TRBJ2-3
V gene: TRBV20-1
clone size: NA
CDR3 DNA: TGCAGTGCTAGGGGTCCGAGGGCCCGGACAGATACGCAGTATTTT
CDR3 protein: CSARGPRARTDTQYF

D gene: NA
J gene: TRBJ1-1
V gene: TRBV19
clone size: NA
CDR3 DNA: TGTGCCAGTAGTGAGGGGTTGTACACTGAAGCTTTCTTT
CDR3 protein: CASSEGLYTEAFF

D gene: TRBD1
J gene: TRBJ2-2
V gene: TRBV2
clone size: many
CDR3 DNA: TGTGCCAGCAGTTCGGACAGGGGGGAAAACACCGGGGAGCTGTTTTTT
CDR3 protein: CASSSDRGENTGELFF

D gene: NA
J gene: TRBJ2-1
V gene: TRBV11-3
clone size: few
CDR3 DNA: TGTGCCAGCAGCTTACTGTCCGGGGTTTTCAATGAGCAGTTCTTC
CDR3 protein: CASSLLSGVFNEQFF

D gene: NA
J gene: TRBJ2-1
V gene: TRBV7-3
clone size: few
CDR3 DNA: TGTGCCAGCAGCCGGATCGGGAGCGTCTCCTACAATGAGCAGTTCTTC
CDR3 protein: CASSRIGSVSYNEQFF

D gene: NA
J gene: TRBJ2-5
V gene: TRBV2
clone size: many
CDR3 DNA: TGTGCCAGCAGAATGACCGGGGAGACCCAGTACTTC
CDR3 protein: CASRMTGETQYF

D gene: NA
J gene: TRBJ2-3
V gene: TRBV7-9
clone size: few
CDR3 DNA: TGTGCCAGCAGCTTTGACGGGACTTTCACAGATACGCAGTATTTT
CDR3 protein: CASSFDGTFTDTQYF

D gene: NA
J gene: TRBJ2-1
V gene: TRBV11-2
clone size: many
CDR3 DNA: TGTGCCAGCAGCTTAGTCTTCCGGGAGCAGTTCTTC
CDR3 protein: CASSLVFREQFF

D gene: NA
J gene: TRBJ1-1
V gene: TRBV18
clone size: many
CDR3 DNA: TGTGCCAGCTCACCACATCCGGCAGGGAACACTGAAGCTTTCTTT
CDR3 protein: CASSPHPAGNTEAFF

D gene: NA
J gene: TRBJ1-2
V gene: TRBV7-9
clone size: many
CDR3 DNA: TGTGCCAGCAGCTCGAGGTCCCATGGCTACACCTTC
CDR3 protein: CASSSRSHGYTF

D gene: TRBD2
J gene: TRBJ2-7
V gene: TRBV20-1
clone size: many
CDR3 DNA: TGCAGTGCTAGGGGACTAGCGGGAGTCATCTACGAGCAGTACTTC
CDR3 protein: CSARGLAGVIYEQYF

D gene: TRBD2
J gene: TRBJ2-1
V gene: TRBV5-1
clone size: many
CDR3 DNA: TGCGCCAGCAGCGAACTAGCGGGAAAGGAAGATGAGCAGTTCTTC
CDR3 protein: CASSELAGKEDEQFF

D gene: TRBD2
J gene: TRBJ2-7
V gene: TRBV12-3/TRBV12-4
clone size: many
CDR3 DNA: TGTGCCAGCAGTTTCGGACTAGCGGGGGACGAGCAGTACTTC
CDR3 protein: CASSFGLAGDEQYF

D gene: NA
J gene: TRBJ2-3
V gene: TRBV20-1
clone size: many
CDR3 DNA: TGCAGTGCTAGACACAGGGCAGATACGCAGTATTTT
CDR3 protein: CSARHRADTQYF

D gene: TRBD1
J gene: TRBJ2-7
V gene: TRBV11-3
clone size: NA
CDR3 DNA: TGTGCCAGCAGCACCACGGGACAGGGGGCGAAGGAGGAGTACTTC
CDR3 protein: CASSTTGQGAKEEYF

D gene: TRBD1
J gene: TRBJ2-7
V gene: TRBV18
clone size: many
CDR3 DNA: TGTGCCAGCTCACTTAGGGGACAGACGTTGTTCTACGAGCAGTACTTC
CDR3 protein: CASSLRGQTLFYEQYF

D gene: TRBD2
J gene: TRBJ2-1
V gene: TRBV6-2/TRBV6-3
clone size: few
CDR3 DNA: TGTGCCAGCAGCTTTCCCAGACTAGCGGGAGAGGGAGACAATGAGCAGTTCTTC
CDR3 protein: CASSFPRLAGEGDNEQFF

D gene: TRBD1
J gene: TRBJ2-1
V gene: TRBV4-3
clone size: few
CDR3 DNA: TGCGCCAGCAGCCGGGACAGGGCGAGCTCCTACAATGAGCAGTTCTTC
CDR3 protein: CASSRDRASSYNEQFF

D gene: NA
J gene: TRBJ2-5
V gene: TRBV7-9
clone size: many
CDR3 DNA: TGTGCCAGCAGCTCTGACGGGGACCAAGAGACCCAGTACTTC
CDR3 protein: CASSSDGDQETQYF

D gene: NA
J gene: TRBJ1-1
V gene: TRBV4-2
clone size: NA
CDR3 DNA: TGTGCCAGCAGCCAAGATCGTGGGCATTTGAACACTGAAGCTTTCTTT
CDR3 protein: CASSQDRGHLNTEAFF

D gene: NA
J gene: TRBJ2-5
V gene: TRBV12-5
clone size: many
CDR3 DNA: TGTGCTAGTGGACAACAAGAGACCCAGTACTTC
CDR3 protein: CASGQQETQYF

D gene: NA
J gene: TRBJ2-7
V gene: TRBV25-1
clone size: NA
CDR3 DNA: TGTGCCAGCAGTGAGACCGCCACCGAGCAGTACTTC
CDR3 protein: CASSETATEQYF

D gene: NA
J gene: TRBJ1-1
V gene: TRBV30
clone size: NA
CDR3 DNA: TGTGCCTGGAGCGCTGGGCAGACTGAAGCTTTCTTT
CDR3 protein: CAWSAGQTEAFF

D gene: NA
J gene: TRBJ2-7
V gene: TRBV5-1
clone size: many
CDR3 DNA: TGCGCCAGCAGCTTGGCCCCGGGGATCTACGAGCAGTACTTC
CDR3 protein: CASSLAPGIYEQYF

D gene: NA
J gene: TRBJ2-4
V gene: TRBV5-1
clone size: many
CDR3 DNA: TGCGCCAGCAGCCCCCGGACAAAGCTAGCCAAAAACATTCAGTACTTC
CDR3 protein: CASSPRTKLAKNIQYF

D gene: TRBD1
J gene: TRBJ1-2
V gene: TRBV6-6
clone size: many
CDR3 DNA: TGTGCCAGCAGTTACTCATCGTTCGGGACAGCGTATGGCTACACCTTC
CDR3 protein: CASSYSSFGTAYGYTF

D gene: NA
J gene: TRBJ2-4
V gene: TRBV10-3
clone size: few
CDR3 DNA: TGTGCCATCAGTGAGGCGGGCCAGGGAGCCAAAAACATTCAGTACTTC
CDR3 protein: CAISEAGQGAKNIQYF

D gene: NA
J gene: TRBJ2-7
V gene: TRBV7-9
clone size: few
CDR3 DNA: TGTGCCAGCAGCTTGGGACTTCTGAACGAGCAGTACTTC
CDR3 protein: CASSLGLLNEQYF

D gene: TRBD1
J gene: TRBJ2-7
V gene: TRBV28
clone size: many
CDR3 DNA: TGTGCCAGCAGGCAGGGGGCCTACGAGCAGTACTTC
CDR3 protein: CASRQGAYEQYF

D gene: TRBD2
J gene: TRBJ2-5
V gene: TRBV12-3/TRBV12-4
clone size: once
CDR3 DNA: TGTGCCAGCAGTTTAAGGTCCGGGACTAGCGGGGACCAAGAGACCCAGTACTTC
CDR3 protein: CASSLRSGTSGDQETQYF

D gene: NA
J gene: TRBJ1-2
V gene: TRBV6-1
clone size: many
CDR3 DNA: TGTGCCAGCAGTGAGGGAGACAGGCTCCTTTATGGCTACACCTTC
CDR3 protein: CASSEGDRLLYGYTF

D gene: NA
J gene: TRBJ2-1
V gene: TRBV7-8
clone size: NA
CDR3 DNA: TGTGCCAGCAGCTTGAGTGACATAAAGTTCTTC
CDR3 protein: CASSLSDIKFF

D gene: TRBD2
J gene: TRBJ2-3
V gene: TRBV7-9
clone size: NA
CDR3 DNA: TGTGCCAGCACCTTACCCGGGACTAGCAGCACAGATACGCAGTATTTT
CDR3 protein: CASTLPGTSSTDTQYF

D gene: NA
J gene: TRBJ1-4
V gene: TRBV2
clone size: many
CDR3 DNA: TGTGCCAGTGCCGTAGGGTTTGAAAAACTGTTTTTT
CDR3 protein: CASAVGFEKLFF